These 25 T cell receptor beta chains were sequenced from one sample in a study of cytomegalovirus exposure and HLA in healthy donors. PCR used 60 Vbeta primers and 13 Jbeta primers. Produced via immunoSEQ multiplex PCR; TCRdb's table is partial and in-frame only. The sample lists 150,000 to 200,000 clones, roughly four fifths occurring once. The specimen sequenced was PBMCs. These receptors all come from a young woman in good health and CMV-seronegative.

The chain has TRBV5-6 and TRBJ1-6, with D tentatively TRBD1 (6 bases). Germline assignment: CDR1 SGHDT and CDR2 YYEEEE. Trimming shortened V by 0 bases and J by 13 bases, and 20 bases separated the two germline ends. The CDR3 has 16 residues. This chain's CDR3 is CASSLAGAGAKSPLHF. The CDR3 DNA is TGTGCCAGCAGCTTGGCCGGGGCAGGGGCTAAAAGTCCCCTCCACTTT.

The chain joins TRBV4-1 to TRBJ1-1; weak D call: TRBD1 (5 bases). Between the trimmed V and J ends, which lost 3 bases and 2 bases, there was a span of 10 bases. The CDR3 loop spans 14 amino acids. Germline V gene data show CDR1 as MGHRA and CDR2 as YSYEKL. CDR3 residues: CASSHPGRNTEAFF. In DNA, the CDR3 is TGCGCCAGCAGCCATCCAGGGCGAAACACTGAAGCTTTCTTT.

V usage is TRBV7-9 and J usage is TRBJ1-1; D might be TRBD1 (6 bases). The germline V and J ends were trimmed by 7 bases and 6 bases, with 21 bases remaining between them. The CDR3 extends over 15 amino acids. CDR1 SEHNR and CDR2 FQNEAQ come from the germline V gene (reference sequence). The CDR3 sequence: CASNSGGLGRAEAFF. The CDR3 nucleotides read TGTGCCAGCAATTCCGGGGGGCTGGGCCGCGCTGAAGCTTTCTTT. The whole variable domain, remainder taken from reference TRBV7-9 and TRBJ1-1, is DTGVSQNPRHKITKRGQNVTFRCDPISEHNRLYWYRQTLGQGPEFLTYFQNEAQLEKSRLLSDRFSAERPKGSFSTLEIQRTEQGDSAMYLCASNSGGLGRAEAFFGQGTRLTVV.

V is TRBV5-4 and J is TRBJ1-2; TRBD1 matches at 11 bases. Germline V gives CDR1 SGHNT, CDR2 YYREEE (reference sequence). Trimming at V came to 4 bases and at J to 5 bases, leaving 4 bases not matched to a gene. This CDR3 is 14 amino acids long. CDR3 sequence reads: CASSRTGGEYGYTF. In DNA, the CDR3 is TGTGCCAGCAGCCGGACAGGGGGCGAATATGGCTACACCTTC.

The CDR3 nucleotides are TGTGCCAGCTCATTGAGACAGTCTAATGGGAACACTGAAGCTTTCTTT. Residues: CASSLRQSNGNTEAFF. This sequence joins TRBV18 and TRBJ1-1; a weak D match, TRBD1 (5 bases). This CDR3 is built from 16 residues. Germline V CDR1 and CDR2: KGHSH, LQKENI. V was pared by 5 bases and J by 1 base, with 17 bases between.

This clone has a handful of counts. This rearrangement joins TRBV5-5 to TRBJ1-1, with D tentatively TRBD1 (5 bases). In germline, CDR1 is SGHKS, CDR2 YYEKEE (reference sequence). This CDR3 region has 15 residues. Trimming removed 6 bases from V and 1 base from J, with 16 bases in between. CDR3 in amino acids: CASNPGVGGNTEAFF. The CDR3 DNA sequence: TGTGCCAGCAACCCGGGGGTCGGGGGGAACACTGAAGCTTTCTTT.

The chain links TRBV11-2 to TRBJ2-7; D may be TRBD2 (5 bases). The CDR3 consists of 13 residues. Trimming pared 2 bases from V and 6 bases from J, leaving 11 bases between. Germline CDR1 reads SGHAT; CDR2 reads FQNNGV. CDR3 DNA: TGTGCCAGCAGCTTATGGACTGGTCGCGAGCAGTACTTC. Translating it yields CASSLWTGREQYF. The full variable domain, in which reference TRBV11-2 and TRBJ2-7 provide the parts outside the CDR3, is EAGVAQSPRYKIIEKRQSVAFWCNPISGHATLYWYQQILGQGPKLLIQFQNNGVVDDSQLPKDRFSAERLKGVDSTLKIQPAKLEDSAVYLCASSLWTGREQYFGPGTRLTVT.

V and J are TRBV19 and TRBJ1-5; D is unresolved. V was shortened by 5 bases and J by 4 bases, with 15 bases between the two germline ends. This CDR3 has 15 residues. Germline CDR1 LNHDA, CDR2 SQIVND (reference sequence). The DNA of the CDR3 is TGTGCCAGTAGTCCGACACTAGACACGAATCAGCCCCAGCATTTT. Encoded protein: CASSPTLDTNQPQHF. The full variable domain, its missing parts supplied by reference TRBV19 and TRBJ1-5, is DGGITQSPKYLFRKEGQNVTLSCEQNLNHDAMYWYRQDPGQGLRLIYYSQIVNDFQKGDIAEGYSVSREKKESFPLTVTSAQKNPTAFYLCASSPTLDTNQPQHFGDGTRLSIL.

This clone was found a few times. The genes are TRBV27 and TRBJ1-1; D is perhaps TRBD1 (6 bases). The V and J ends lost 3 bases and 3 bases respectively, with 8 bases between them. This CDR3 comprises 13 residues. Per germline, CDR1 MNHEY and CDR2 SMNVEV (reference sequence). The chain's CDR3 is CASSFGGDTEAFF. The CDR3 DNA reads TGTGCCAGCAGTTTTGGGGGCGACACTGAAGCTTTCTTT.

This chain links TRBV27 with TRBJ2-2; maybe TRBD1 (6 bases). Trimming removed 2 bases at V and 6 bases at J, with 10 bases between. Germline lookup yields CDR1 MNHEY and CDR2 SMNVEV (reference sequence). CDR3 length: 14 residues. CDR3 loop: CASSLGGVAGELFF. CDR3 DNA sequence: TGTGCCAGCAGTTTAGGGGGCGTGGCCGGGGAGCTGTTTTTT.

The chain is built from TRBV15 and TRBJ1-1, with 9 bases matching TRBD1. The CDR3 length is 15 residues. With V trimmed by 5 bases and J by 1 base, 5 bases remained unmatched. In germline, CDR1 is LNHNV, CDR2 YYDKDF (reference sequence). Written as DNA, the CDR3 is TGTGCCACCAGCCCACAGGGGGCGACGAACACTGAAGCTTTCTTT. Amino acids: CATSPQGATNTEAFF. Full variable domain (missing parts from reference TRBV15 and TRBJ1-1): DAMVIQNPRYQVTQFGKPVTLSCSQTLNHNVMYWYQQKSSQAPKLLFHYYDKDFNNEADTPDNFQSRRPNTSFCFLDIRSPGLGDTAMYLCATSPQGATNTEAFFGQGTRLTVV.

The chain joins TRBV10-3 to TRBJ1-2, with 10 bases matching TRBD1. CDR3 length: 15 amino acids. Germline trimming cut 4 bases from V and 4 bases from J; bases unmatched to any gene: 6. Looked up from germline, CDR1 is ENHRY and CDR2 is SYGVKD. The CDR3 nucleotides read TGTGCCATCAGTGCCAGGGACAGGGGAGCCTATGGCTACACCTTC. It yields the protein CAISARDRGAYGYTF.

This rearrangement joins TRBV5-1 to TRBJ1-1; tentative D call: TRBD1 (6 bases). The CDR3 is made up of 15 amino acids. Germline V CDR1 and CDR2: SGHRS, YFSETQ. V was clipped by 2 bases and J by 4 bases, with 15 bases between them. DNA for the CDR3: TGCGCCAGCAGCTTCGCGGGGGCGCTTTCCACTGAAGCTTTCTTT. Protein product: CASSFAGALSTEAFF.

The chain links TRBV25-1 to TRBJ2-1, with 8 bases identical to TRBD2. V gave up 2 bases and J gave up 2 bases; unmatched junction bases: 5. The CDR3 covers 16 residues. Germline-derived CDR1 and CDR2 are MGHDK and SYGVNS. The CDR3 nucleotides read TGTGCCAGCAGTGAAATCGCGGGAGGCGCCTACAATGAGCAGTTCTTC. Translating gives CASSEIAGGAYNEQFF.

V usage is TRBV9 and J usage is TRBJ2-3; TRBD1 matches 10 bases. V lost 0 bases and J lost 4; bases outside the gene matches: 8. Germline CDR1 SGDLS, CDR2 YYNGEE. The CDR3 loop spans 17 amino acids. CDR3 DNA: TGTGCCAGCAGCGTAGCTTCGGGACAGGGGTGGGCAGATACGCAGTATTTT. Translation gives CASSVASGQGWADTQYF. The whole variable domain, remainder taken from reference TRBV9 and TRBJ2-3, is DSGVTQTPKHLITATGQRVTLRCSPRSGDLSVYWYQQSLDQGLQFLIQYYNGEERAKGNILERFSAQQFPDLHSELNLSSLELGDSALYFCASSVASGQGWADTQYFGPGTRLTVL.

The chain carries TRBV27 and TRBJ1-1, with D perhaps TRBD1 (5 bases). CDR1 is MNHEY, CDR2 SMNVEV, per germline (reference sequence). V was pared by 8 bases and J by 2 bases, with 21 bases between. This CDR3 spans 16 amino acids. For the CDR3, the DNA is TGTGCCAGCGGCCGCCGATATGTGGGGACTAACACTGAAGCTTTCTTT. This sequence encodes CASGRRYVGTNTEAFF.

The CDR3 is CAWARMSGNEQFF. In DNA form, the CDR3 reads TGTGCCTGGGCCCGAATGTCAGGGAATGAGCAGTTCTTC. The chain carries TRBV30 and TRBJ2-1; D possibly corresponds to TRBD1 (5 bases). CDR1 is GTSNPN, CDR2 SVGIG, per germline (reference sequence). V lost 5 bases, J lost 7 bases, and 15 bases lay in between. There are 13 residues in the CDR3.

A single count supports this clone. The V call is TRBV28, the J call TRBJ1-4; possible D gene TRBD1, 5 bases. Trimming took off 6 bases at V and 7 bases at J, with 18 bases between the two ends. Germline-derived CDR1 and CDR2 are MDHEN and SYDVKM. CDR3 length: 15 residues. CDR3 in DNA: TGTGCCAGCAGCCCCTCCCAGGGAGGCGGTGAAAAACTGTTTTTT. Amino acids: CASSPSQGGGEKLFF.

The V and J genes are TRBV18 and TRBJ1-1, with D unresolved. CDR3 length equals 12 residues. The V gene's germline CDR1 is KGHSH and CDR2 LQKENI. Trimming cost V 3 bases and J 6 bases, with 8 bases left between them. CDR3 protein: CASSPGTPEAFF. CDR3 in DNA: TGTGCCAGCTCACCGGGCACCCCTGAAGCTTTCTTT. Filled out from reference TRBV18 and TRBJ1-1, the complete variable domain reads NAGVMQNPRHLVRRRGQEARLRCSPMKGHSHVYWYRQLPEEGLKFMVYLQKENIIDESGMPKERFSAEFPKEGPSILRIQQVVRGDSAAYFCASSPGTPEAFFGQGTRLTVV.

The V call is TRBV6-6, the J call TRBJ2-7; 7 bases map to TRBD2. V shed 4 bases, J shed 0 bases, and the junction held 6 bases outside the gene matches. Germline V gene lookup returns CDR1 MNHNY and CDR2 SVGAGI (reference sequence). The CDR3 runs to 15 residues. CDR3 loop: CASSSRGVSSYEQYF. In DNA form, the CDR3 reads TGTGCCAGCAGTTCTCGGGGGGTAAGCTCCTACGAGCAGTACTTC.

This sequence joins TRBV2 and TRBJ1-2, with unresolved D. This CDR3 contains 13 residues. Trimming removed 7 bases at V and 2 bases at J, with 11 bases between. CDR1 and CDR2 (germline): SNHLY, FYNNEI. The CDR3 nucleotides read TGTGCCAGCACCCTTGGCAGGAACTATGGCTACACCTTC. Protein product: CASTLGRNYGYTF. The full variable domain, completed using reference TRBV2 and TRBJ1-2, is EPEVTQTPSHQVTQMGQEVILRCVPISNHLYFYWYRQILGQKVEFLVSFYNNEISEKSEIFDDQFSVERPDGSNFTLKIRSTKLEDSAMYFCASTLGRNYGYTFGSGTRLTVV.

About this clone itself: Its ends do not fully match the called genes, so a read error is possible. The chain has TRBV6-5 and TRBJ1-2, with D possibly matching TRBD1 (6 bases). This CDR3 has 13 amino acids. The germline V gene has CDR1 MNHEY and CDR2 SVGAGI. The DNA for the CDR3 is TGTGCCAGCAGTTACCGGGGGGGCCGGTCCCACACCTTT. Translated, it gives CASSYRGGRSHTF.

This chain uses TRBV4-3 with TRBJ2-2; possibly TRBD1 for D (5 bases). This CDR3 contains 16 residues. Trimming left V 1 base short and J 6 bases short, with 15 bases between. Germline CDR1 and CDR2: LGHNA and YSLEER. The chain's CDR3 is CASSQVEKGAPGELFF. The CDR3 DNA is TGCGCCAGCAGCCAAGTCGAAAAAGGGGCTCCCGGGGAGCTGTTTTTT.

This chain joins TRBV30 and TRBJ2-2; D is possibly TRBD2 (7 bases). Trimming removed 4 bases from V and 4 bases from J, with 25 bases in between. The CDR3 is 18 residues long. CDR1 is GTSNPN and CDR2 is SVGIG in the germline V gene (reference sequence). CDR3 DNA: TGTGCCTGGACCGGTGGGGGGGCCTCCTTAATGAGCACCGGGGAGCTGTTTTTT. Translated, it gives CAWTGGGASLMSTGELFF.

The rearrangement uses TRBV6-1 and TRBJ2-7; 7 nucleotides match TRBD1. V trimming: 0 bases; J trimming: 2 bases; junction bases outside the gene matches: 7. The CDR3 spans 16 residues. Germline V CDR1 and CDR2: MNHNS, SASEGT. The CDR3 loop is CASSEAVGTEPYEQYF. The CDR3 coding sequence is TGTGCCAGCAGTGAAGCGGTTGGGACAGAACCCTACGAGCAGTACTTC.